This T cell receptor beta chain was captured by sequencing in a study of blood T cell repertoires in COVID-19 (TCRdb year 2020). About the study as a whole: Samples covering the acute and convalescent phases of COVID-19 were provided by collaborators in the United States, Italy and Spain. The prospective study material was composed of cDNA or gDNA derived from T cells, B-cell-depleted T cells, or PBMCs. The dataset comprised deeply sampled blood TCRbeta repertoires from subjects exposed to, actively infected with, or recovered from COVID-19. A freely available public database, intended as a resource for researchers studying the immune response to SARS-CoV-2, is where the repertoires were released. The samples were drawn from the first 160 participants of the ongoing ImmuneRACE study and from more than 1,000 subjects provided by 6 global collaborators. A de-identified subject ID, COVID-19 status, age in years and sex were almost always included in the sample metadata. Where available, HLA class I and class II types were obtained from metadata supplied by the sample provider rather than from assay-based typing.

The germline V gene specifies MNHEY as CDR1 and SVGEGT as CDR2. After removal of 2 bases from V and 6 bases from J, the junction retains 9 bases not matched to a gene. The CDR3 goes from the cysteine to the phenylalanine over 15 residues. The read is trimmed to its CDR3 DNA, 45 bases read in frame from base 1. Concerning this clone: Its antigen remains undetermined. No much larger clonotype is one base removed from it; base qualities were not supplied.

General conclusions and limits of the study: The quantity of clinical and demographic metadata differed by source and by participant and was supplied without curation.

Whole blood was collected in K2EDTA tubes by collaborating institutions according to the institutions' own protocols. Collaborator samples were shipped for TCRbeta analysis as frozen whole blood, isolated PBMCs, or DNA extracted from either sample type. The immunoSEQ Assay, a bias-controlled multiplex PCR, was used to amplify TCRbeta CDR3 regions from genomic DNA. Under the source paper's analysis protocol: The number of nucleated cells in each sample was estimated from the amplification of reference gene primers within the assay. To quantify the absolute abundance of each unique TCRbeta CDR3 rearrangement, sequence reads were collapsed and filtered. For each sample, productive Simpson clonality was calculated as the square root of Simpson's diversity index across productive rearrangements. TCRdb retrieved this table from immuneACCESS and kept in-frame rearrangements only. Not all clones are present; in checked studies, unresolved V genes account for under half, and no reason is known for the remainder. From that table come the V and J calls and clone size; the DNA was used to work out D and trimming. Present in this sample are over 50,000 clones, almost 85% of which were seen just once. 11% to 15% of the sample comes from the top ten.

The source material was peripheral blood. This sequence uses TRBV6-2 or TRBV6-3 and TRBJ2-7; 8 central bases correspond to TRBD2. The clonotype comes from a human donor in a cohort sampled during active COVID-19. The nucleotide sequence reads as follows: TGTGCCAGCAGTTACGCGGGACTAGTATTAGGCGAGCAGTACTTC. The translation is CASSYAGLVLGEQYF.